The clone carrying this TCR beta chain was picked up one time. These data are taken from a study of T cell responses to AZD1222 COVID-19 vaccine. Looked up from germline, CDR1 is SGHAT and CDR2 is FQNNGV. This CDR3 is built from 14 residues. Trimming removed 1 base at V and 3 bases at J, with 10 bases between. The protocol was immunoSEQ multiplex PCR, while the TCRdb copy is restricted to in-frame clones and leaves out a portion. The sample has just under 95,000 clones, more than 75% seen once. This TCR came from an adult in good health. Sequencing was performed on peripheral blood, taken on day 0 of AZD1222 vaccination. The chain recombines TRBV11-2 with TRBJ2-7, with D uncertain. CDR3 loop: CASSLGLSIYEQYF. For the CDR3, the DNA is TGTGCCAGCAGCTTAGGGCTTTCAATCTACGAGCAGTACTTC.